These 21 T cell receptor beta chains were all obtained from the same sample, sequenced in a study of blood T cell repertoires in COVID-19. TCRdb's table, derived via immunoSEQ multiplex PCR, lists solely in-frame clones and lacks some. The table has about 170,000 clones, about four fifths seen once; the top ten hold more than 7.5%. The sequenced sample was peripheral blood. The source is a man between 40 and 49 years old who had recovered from COVID-19.

V and J are TRBV30 and TRBJ2-3; a weak D match, TRBD2 (6 bases). The CDR3 contains 15 residues. From germline, CDR1 is GTSNPN and CDR2 SVGIG (reference sequence). V was pared by 0 bases and J by 7 bases, with 17 bases between. The CDR3 loop is CAWSVGQGLVYTQYF. CDR3 nucleotide sequence: TGTGCCTGGAGTGTAGGGCAGGGACTGGTGTATACGCAGTATTTT.

The chain has TRBV18 and TRBJ1-2; D is uncertain. Looked up from germline, CDR1 is KGHSH and CDR2 is LQKENI. The CDR3 covers 13 residues. V lost 1 base and J lost 6, with 9 bases in between. The CDR3 DNA follows: TGTGCCAGCTCACCACAAGGAGGTGATGGCTACACCTTC. This gives the protein CASSPQGGDGYTF.

This sequence joins TRBV11-3 and TRBJ2-3; 7 nucleotides agree with TRBD2. With 2 bases clipped from V and 0 bases from J, the junction kept 2 bases outside the gene matches. The CDR3 is 15 residues long. The germline V gene has CDR1 SGHNT and CDR2 YENEEA. As DNA, the CDR3 is TGTGCCAGCAGCTTATCTAGCGGAAGCACAGATACGCAGTATTTT. It yields the protein CASSLSSGSTDTQYF.

The chain couples TRBV18 to TRBJ2-5; D is uncertain. The germline V and J ends were trimmed by 4 bases and 0 bases, with 9 bases remaining between them. The length of the CDR3 is 14 residues. Germline V gene lookup returns CDR1 KGHSH and CDR2 LQKENI. CDR3 loop: CASSLTAYQETQYF. DNA of the CDR3: TGTGCCAGCTCACTAACTGCTTACCAAGAGACCCAGTACTTC.

The V gene is TRBV6-5, the J gene TRBJ1-5; 7 bases fit TRBD1. The CDR3 consists of 14 residues. CDR1 and CDR2 (germline): MNHEY, SVGAGI. V lost 6 bases to trimming and J lost 0 bases; unmatched junction nucleotides: 2. The CDR3 region is CASRDRYSNQPQHF. Here the CDR3 DNA reads TGTGCCAGCAGGGACAGGTATAGCAATCAGCCCCAGCATTTT.

The chain couples TRBV3-1 (or the pseudogene TRBV3-2) to TRBJ2-7, with D unclear. V lost 3 bases and J 3 bases, leaving 9 bases between the germline ends. Germline lookup yields CDR1 LGHDT and CDR2 YNNKEL (reference sequence). The CDR3 is 13 amino acids. The DNA of the CDR3 is TGTGCCAGCAGCCATAACAATGTCTACGAGCAGTACTTC. Its translation is CASSHNNVYEQYF.

This clone was observed once. The V gene is TRBV3-1 (or the pseudogene TRBV3-2), the J gene TRBJ2-3; D possibly corresponds to TRBD1 (5 bases). This CDR3 spans 15 amino acids. V gave up 5 bases and J gave up 2 bases, with 14 bases separating them. Germline lookup yields CDR1 LGHDT and CDR2 YNNKEL (reference sequence). The CDR3, as DNA: TGTGCCAGCAGCGAACGGACACTTCTCACAGATACGCAGTATTTT. Translated: CASSERTLLTDTQYF.

J is TRBJ1-1 and V is TRBV7-9, with D possibly matching TRBD1 (5 bases). Deletions cut 8 bases from V and 0 bases from J, with 13 bases between. Germline V gene data show CDR1 as SEHNR and CDR2 as FQNEAQ (reference sequence). The length of the CDR3 is 14 residues. The CDR3 DNA is TGTGCCAGCGCGGCAGGGCTTATGAACACTGAAGCTTTCTTT. It is translated as CASAAGLMNTEAFF.

The CDR3 sequence: CATSRVRDMGANVLTF. Here the CDR3 DNA reads TGTGCCACCAGCAGAGTTCGGGATATGGGGGCCAACGTCCTGACTTTC. The rearrangement joins TRBV15 to TRBJ2-6, with a tentative D call TRBD2 (5 bases). Germline CDR1 LNHNV, CDR2 YYDKDF (reference sequence). V shed 1 base and J shed 4 bases, with 11 bases lying between them. This CDR3 comprises 16 residues. Variable domain in full (rest from reference TRBV15 and TRBJ2-6): DAMVIQNPRYQVTQFGKPVTLSCSQTLNHNVMYWYQQKSSQAPKLLFHYYDKDFNNEADTPDNFQSRRPNTSFCFLDIRSPGLGDTAMYLCATSRVRDMGANVLTFGAGSRLTVL.

The chain employs TRBV6-4 and TRBJ2-1, with 7 bases lining up with TRBD2. V shed 3 bases and J 7 bases; nucleotides not matched to a gene: 6. This CDR3 is 14 amino acids long. In germline, CDR1 is MRHNA, CDR2 SNTAGT. In nucleotides, the CDR3 is TGTGCCAGCAGTGATGGGACTACCGGGAATGAGCAGTTCTTC. Translated, it gives CASSDGTTGNEQFF.

DNA of the CDR3: TGTGCCAGCACCAACTCCGGGACTACGATAGATACGCAGTATTTT. Amino acids: CASTNSGTTIDTQYF. The gene calls are TRBV21-1 and TRBJ2-3; whether TRBD2, the table's D call, matches the DNA was not checked. TRBV21-1 has pseudogene status. The CDR3 is 15 residues long.

CDR3 residues: CAWSATTKVGNTDTQYF. The CDR3 DNA reads as TGTGCCTGGAGCGCGACGACTAAGGTCGGAAACACAGATACGCAGTATTTT. This chain joins TRBV30 and TRBJ2-3; TRBD2 might be the D (5 bases). Per germline, CDR1 GTSNPN and CDR2 SVGIG (reference sequence). V was clipped by 3 bases and J by 2 bases, with 21 bases between them. CDR3 length equals 17 residues.

The genes are TRBV20-1 and TRBJ2-1; TRBD2 matches at 9 bases. V lost 3 bases and J lost 0; bases outside the gene matches: 12. The CDR3 covers 18 residues. Germline V gives CDR1 DFQATT, CDR2 SNEGSKA (reference sequence). Here the CDR3 reads CSASSTSGGVSSYNEQFF. CDR3 DNA sequence: TGCAGTGCTAGTTCGACTAGCGGAGGGGTAAGCTCCTACAATGAGCAGTTCTTC.

The chain employs TRBV5-1 and TRBJ2-5; D is perhaps TRBD1 (6 bases). Per germline, CDR1 SGHRS and CDR2 YFSETQ. CDR3 length equals 18 residues. The germline V and J ends were trimmed by 2 bases and 1 base, with 21 bases remaining between them. CDR3 amino acids: CASSLVPIQGRSQETQYF. CDR3 DNA sequence: TGCGCCAGCAGCTTAGTCCCTATCCAGGGGCGGTCCCAAGAGACCCAGTACTTC.

The DNA for the CDR3 is TGCAGTGCAAGACTAGCTCGGGAGCAGTACTTC. Protein product: CSARLAREQYF. The chain couples TRBV20-1 to TRBJ2-7; 7 bases line up with TRBD2. The CDR3 covers 11 residues. J was trimmed by 7 bases and V by 6 bases; bases with no gene match: 6. Germline V gene lookup returns CDR1 DFQATT and CDR2 SNEGSKA (reference sequence).

The chain couples TRBV19 to TRBJ2-7, with 8 bases identical to TRBD1. In germline, CDR1 is LNHDA, CDR2 SQIVND (reference sequence). The V gene end was trimmed by 7 bases and the J gene end by 2 bases; junction bases not matched to a gene: 10. The CDR3 length is 15 residues. The CDR3 reads CASTRGAQGAYEQYF. CDR3 in DNA: TGTGCCAGTACACGCGGGGCACAGGGGGCCTACGAGCAGTACTTC.

The gene calls are TRBV7-2 and TRBJ1-1, with TRBD1 as a possible D gene (5 bases). V lost 5 bases and J lost 4, with 17 bases in between. Germline CDR1 SGHTA, CDR2 FQGNSA. The CDR3 loop spans 15 amino acids. DNA for the CDR3: TGTGCCAGCAGCATAGACGGATTCAGGGCCACTGAAGCTTTCTTT. As protein: CASSIDGFRATEAFF.

This clone was observed a handful of times. CDR3 residues: CAWTLGDPNTEAFF. CDR3 coding DNA: TGTGCCTGGACTCTCGGGGATCCGAACACTGAAGCTTTCTTT. This chain uses TRBV30 with TRBJ1-1; D uncertain. CDR1 is GTSNPN, CDR2 SVGIG, per germline (reference sequence). V was clipped by 4 bases and J by 1 base, with 13 bases between them. The CDR3 sequence is 14 residues long.

This chain uses TRBV14 with TRBJ2-7; D perhaps matches TRBD1 (6 bases). The CDR3 runs 16 residues. V dropped 5 bases and J dropped 2 bases, with 19 bases sitting between them. Looked up from germline, CDR1 is SGHDN and CDR2 is FVKESK. The CDR3 region is CASSSITGSFPYEQYF. In DNA, the CDR3 is TGTGCCAGCAGCTCCATTACAGGGAGTTTTCCCTACGAGCAGTACTTC.

This sequence joins TRBV9 and TRBJ2-6, with a possible D match to TRBD1 (5 bases). CDR3 size: 18 residues. Looked up from germline, CDR1 is SGDLS and CDR2 is YYNGEE. V was cut by 4 bases and J by 0 bases, with 17 bases left in between. The CDR3 loop is CASSPWGGSPSGANVLTF. The CDR3 DNA reads as TGTGCCAGCAGCCCTTGGGGCGGATCCCCCTCTGGGGCCAACGTCCTGACTTTC.

This chain connects TRBV11-3 to TRBJ2-1; a possible D gene is TRBD2 (6 bases). The CDR3 runs to 15 residues. Trimming removed 7 bases at V and 8 bases at J, with 21 bases between. Germline values: CDR1 SGHNT, CDR2 YENEEA. As DNA, the CDR3 is TGTGCCAGCACCATAGAGGGTACGGGAGAGGATGAGCAGTTCTTC. Residues: CASTIEGTGEDEQFF.